This T cell receptor beta chain was captured in a study of blood T cells in healthy people across ages. Germline lookup yields CDR1 LGHNA and CDR2 YNFKEQ. Deletions cut 8 bases from V and 3 bases from J, with 14 bases between. This CDR3 region has 13 residues. Combining a sample-barcoded 5' primer with a J-beta primer mix, a second PCR ran for about 7 to 11 cycles. Through a template-switch adaptor with 12 random nucleotides, each cDNA molecule received a tag. TCRdb reanalysed the 5' RACE reads using MiXCR and keeps one entry per CDR3 protein. This sample has 1.5 million to 2 million distinct CDR3 sequences, with 39% found just once.

The TCR sequence derives from a human donor in good health. The rearrangement uses TRBV4-2 and TRBJ2-7; possibly TRBD2 for D (6 bases). Sequencing used blood. The CDR3 spells CASGPGLGYEQYF. The CDR3, as DNA: TGTGCCAGCGGGCCGGGACTTGGCTACGAGCAGTACTTC.